This T cell receptor beta chain was identified in a study of blood T cell repertoires in COVID-19. Exposed participants came across a COVID-19 case within 2 weeks before study entry. The CDR3 length is 14 residues. The V gene's germline CDR1 is SGHRS and CDR2 YFSETQ. J gave up 5 bases and V 2 bases, and 2 bases lay outside the gene matches. Per the study methods: Amplification of reference gene primers provided the estimated nucleated cell counts. Libraries were prepared by immunoSEQ multiplex PCR; TCRdb keeps only in-frame clonotypes and omits some of them. V and J calls and clone size follow that table, whereas D and trimming were derived from the DNA. The sample records 300,000 to 400,000 clones, 90% to 95% being singletons.

The source material was PBMCs or T cells enriched from blood (not recorded which). The chain joins TRBV5-1 to TRBJ1-1, with 11 positions matching TRBD1. The TCR sequence derives from a woman aged 25 to 39 who had been exposed to COVID-19. CDR3 loop: CASSFGQGATEAFF. CDR3 nucleotides: TGCGCCAGCAGCTTCGGACAGGGGGCGACTGAAGCTTTCTTT.